This is a list of T cell receptor beta chains from one sample in a study of shared clonotypes between healthy human individuals. Data came from immunoSEQ multiplex PCR; TCRdb stores just in-frame clones and leaves some out. The profile covers more than 1.2 million clones, with 97% to 99% appearing a single time and about 0.35% taken by the ten largest. Specimen: naive CD4+ T cells sorted from blood. These receptors originate from a young man in good health. Both conserved end residues are part of each CDR3. Fields, in order: J gene, V gene, CDR3 protein.

TRBJ2-1 TRBV11-3 CASSLADNEQFF
TRBJ2-7 TRBV10-2 CASSNLQGFAYEQYF
TRBJ2-1 TRBV7-3 CASSIGLAANNEQFF
TRBJ2-3 TRBV11-3 CASSLGGGASTDTQYF
TRBJ2-7 TRBV7-2 CASSQSYRTIEQYF
TRBJ2-7 TRBV6-1 CASSAPVGDVGIYEQYF
TRBJ2-6 TRBV14 CASSQVGGSGANVLTF
TRBJ2-7 TRBV10-3 CAIGAGSNEQYF
TRBJ2-7 TRBV6-5 CASSYSSDIYEQYF
TRBJ1-3 TRBV11-2 CASRFLRGRDGNTIYF
TRBJ2-1 TRBV28 CASSFGGASYNEQFF
TRBJ1-1 TRBV30 CAWSVQRNTEAFF
TRBJ1-1 TRBV4-1 CASSSGTGMNTEAFF
TRBJ2-1 TRBV7-9 CASSFGGLAGTRYNEQFF
TRBJ2-7 TRBV13 CASSYSGLPPEQYF
TRBJ1-1 TRBV25-1 CASSDEGGGIKNTEAFF
TRBJ1-1 TRBV5-1 CASSLTGTEEAFF
TRBJ2-5 TRBV7-6 CASSSSGKETQYF
TRBJ2-7 TRBV10-3 CAISEGDRGLLSYEQYF
TRBJ1-5 TRBV4-1 CASSQDSFLAGPQHF
TRBJ2-3 TRBV5-1 CASSSGTSGSGTQYF
TRBJ2-5 TRBV11-1 CASSFGRETQYF
TRBJ2-5 TRBV5-1 CASSFRGAQETQYF
TRBJ2-2 TRBV19 CASSTRTVTGELFF
TRBJ2-2 TRBV13 CASSLRHTPGGELFF
TRBJ1-5 TRBV28 CASSEPIGSGNQPQHF
TRBJ2-4 TRBV13 CASSSPTKGNIQYF
TRBJ2-7 TRBV5-1 CASSSLLAGGQGEQYF
TRBJ2-1 TRBV10-3 CAISERTGGRGEQFF
TRBJ2-3 TRBV4-1 CASSSHSTGDFTDTQYF
TRBJ2-7 TRBV29-1 CSTNTGGLQYF
TRBJ2-5 TRBV7-2 CASSLGGTLLGTQYF
TRBJ2-7 TRBV5-1 CASSLARATYEQYF
TRBJ1-4 TRBV15 CATTGGTNEKLFF
TRBJ1-2 TRBV6-5 CASSYSRTGDIRGYTF
TRBJ1-1 TRBV5-1 CASSFSGMNTEAFF